This TCR beta chain was sequenced in a study of blood T cell repertoires in COVID-19. There are a few counts of this clone. This CDR3 is also generated by other DNA sequences in the sample. Membership in each cohort depended on participant-reported clinical history. The V gene lost 4 bases and the J gene lost 7 bases, with 12 bases spanning the gap. This CDR3 has 13 amino acids. Germline CDR1 SGHRS, CDR2 YFSETQ. TCRdb's table, derived via immunoSEQ multiplex PCR, lists solely in-frame clones and lacks some. Of a few hundred thousand clones in the sample, approximately 91% were seen once. This sequence was found in a woman aged 55-70 years who had recovered from COVID-19. The chain combines TRBV5-1 with TRBJ1-5, with D hard to call. The sequencing input was PBMCs or T cells enriched from blood (not recorded which). CDR3 DNA: TGCGCCAGCAGCCCGGAGGGTGGACAGCCCCAGCATTTT. Its translation is CASSPEGGQPQHF.